This passage covers 12 T cell receptor beta chains from one sample sequenced in a study of blood T cell repertoires in COVID-19. TCRdb's table, derived via immunoSEQ multiplex PCR, lists solely in-frame clones and lacks some. The sample includes around 68,000 clones, roughly nine tenths of them seen just once. Sequenced input: peripheral blood. All receptors come from a man between 45 and 60 years old with active COVID-19.

The chain recombines TRBV10-2 with TRBJ2-7; 9 bases align to TRBD1. Germline trimming cut 0 bases from V and 7 bases from J; bases unmatched to any gene: 7. Germline loops: CDR1 WSHSY, CDR2 SAAADI. The CDR3 contains 15 residues. The CDR3 sequence is CASSESGTGLGEQYF. The CDR3 DNA sequence: TGCGCCAGCAGTGAGTCGGGGACAGGGCTTGGGGAGCAGTACTTC.

The chain combines TRBV4-2 with TRBJ1-2; 7 nucleotides align to TRBD1. With V trimmed by 0 bases and J by 3 bases, 4 bases remained unmatched. The germline gives CDR1 LGHNA, CDR2 YNFKEQ. CDR3 size: 15 residues. This chain's CDR3 is CASSQDPGGDYGYTF. CDR3 DNA sequence: TGTGCCAGCAGCCAAGATCCAGGGGGTGACTATGGCTACACCTTC.

V gene TRBV5-4 combines with J gene TRBJ2-3; 7 bases are shared with TRBD2. The CDR3 contains 13 residues. Germline CDR1 and CDR2: SGHNT and YYREEE (reference sequence). Unmatched junction bases numbered 6, after V lost 5 bases and J lost 6 bases. Here the CDR3 DNA reads TGTGCCAGCAGACTTGTGGGGGGGGATACGCAGTATTTT. Residues: CASRLVGGDTQYF.

The V gene is TRBV28, the J gene TRBJ1-2; 8 bases agree with TRBD1. Germline values: CDR1 MDHEN, CDR2 SYDVKM. Losses at the gene ends were 4 bases for V and 8 bases for J; bases not matched to a gene: 3. This CDR3 spans 12 amino acids. For the CDR3, the DNA is TGTGCCAGCAGTTCACCAGGGGGCGGCTACACCTTC. It specifies CASSSPGGGYTF.

CDR3 sequence: CASSYGQSTEAFF. The CDR3 DNA is TGTGCCAGCAGTTACGGGCAGTCCACTGAAGCTTTCTTT. The chain is built from TRBV6-5 and TRBJ1-1; D gene ambiguous. With 2 bases removed from V and 4 bases from J, the gap between germline ends came to 8 bases. The CDR3 is made up of 13 amino acids. The V gene's germline CDR1 is MNHEY and CDR2 SVGAGI.

This clone is medium-sized in the sample. The CDR3 region has the DNA TGCGCCAGCACCAACTTGGGCTGGGTCGGCTACACCTTC. It is translated as CASTNLGWVGYTF. The J gene is TRBJ1-2, the V gene TRBV10-2; D remains unclear. Germline lookup yields CDR1 WSHSY and CDR2 SAAADI. CDR3 length: 13 amino acids. The germline V and J ends were trimmed by 7 bases and 8 bases, with 17 bases remaining between them.

The chain uses TRBV4-1 and TRBJ2-3, with D perhaps matching TRBD2 (6 bases). The CDR3 extends over 16 amino acids. V lost 3 bases to trimming and J lost 4 bases, with 17 bases between them. Germline V lookup: CDR1 MGHRA, CDR2 YSYEKL. In DNA form, the CDR3 reads TGCGCCAGCAGCCAGACGGGGACTGGAACTTCAGATACGCAGTATTTT. It translates to CASSQTGTGTSDTQYF.

The chain has TRBV11-3 and TRBJ2-7, with 9 nucleotides matching TRBD1. J was trimmed by 2 bases and V by 4 bases; bases with no gene match: 3. This CDR3 spans 14 amino acids. CDR1 is SGHNT and CDR2 is YENEEA in the germline V gene. The CDR3 DNA reads as TGTGCCAGCAGCTCCGGACAGGGGACCTACGAGCAGTACTTC. Amino acids: CASSSGQGTYEQYF.

This chain connects TRBV9 to TRBJ2-3; D remains unclear. The CDR3 runs to 13 residues. Trimming stripped 0 bases from V and 4 bases from J, with 6 bases between. Germline V CDR1 and CDR2: SGDLS, YYNGEE. The CDR3 loop reads CASSVANADTQYF. The CDR3 DNA sequence: TGTGCCAGCAGCGTAGCTAACGCAGATACGCAGTATTTT.

The rearrangement joins TRBV12-3 or TRBV12-4 to TRBJ2-7; maybe TRBD1 (6 bases). This CDR3 comprises 11 residues. Trimming removed 7 bases at V and 7 bases at J, with 11 bases between. Written as DNA, the CDR3 is TGTGCCAGCACCATTAGGGGGGAGCAGTACTTC. Translated: CASTIRGEQYF.

This chain links TRBV6-5 with TRBJ1-5, with 9 nucleotides matching TRBD1. Germline-derived CDR1 and CDR2 are MNHEY and SVGAGI. J was trimmed by 6 bases and V by 7 bases; bases with no gene match: 7. This CDR3 has 14 residues. CDR3: CASKTGQGVQPQHF. The CDR3, as DNA: TGTGCCAGCAAGACGGGACAGGGTGTTCAGCCCCAGCATTTT.

The V call is TRBV10-3, the J call TRBJ1-1, with TRBD1 as a possible D gene (5 bases). V gave up 6 bases and J gave up 0 bases, with 17 bases separating them. The CDR3 runs 16 residues. CDR1 and CDR2 from the germline V gene are ENHRY and SYGVKD. The CDR3 DNA reads TGTGCCATCAGGGAGAGGGGCTCAGGGCTGAACACTGAAGCTTTCTTT. Its protein is CAIRERGSGLNTEAFF.